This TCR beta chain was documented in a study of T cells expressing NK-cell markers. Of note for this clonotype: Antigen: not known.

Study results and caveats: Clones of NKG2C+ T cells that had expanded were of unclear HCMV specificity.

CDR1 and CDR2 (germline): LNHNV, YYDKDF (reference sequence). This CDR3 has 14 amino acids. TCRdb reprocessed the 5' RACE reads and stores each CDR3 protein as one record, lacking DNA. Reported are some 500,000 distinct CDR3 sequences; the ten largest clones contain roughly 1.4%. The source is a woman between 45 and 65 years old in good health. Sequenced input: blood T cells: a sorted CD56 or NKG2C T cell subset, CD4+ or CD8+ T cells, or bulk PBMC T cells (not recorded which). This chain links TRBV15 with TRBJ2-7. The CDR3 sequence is CATSKSGTSYEQYF.